This T cell receptor beta chain comes out of a study of blood T cell repertoires in COVID-19. Study-wide background: The United States, Italy and Spain were the sources of the acute and convalescent COVID-19 samples.

The CDR3 spans 16 residues. V lost 5 bases to trimming and J lost 5 bases; unmatched junction nucleotides: 11. Germline-derived CDR1 and CDR2 are PRHDT and FYEKMQ (reference sequence). Sequenced by immunoSEQ multiplex PCR; TCRdb stores in-frame clones only, minus some. The sample has under 200,000 clones, roughly four fifths seen once. The specimen sequenced was PBMCs or T cells enriched from blood (not recorded which). The rearrangement uses TRBV13 and TRBJ2-2, with 7 bases that match TRBD1. This sequence was found in a man aged 50-59 years who had recovered from COVID-19. CDR3 sequence reads: CASSPIEGARTGELFF. The DNA for the CDR3 is TGTGCCAGCAGCCCCATTGAGGGGGCGAGGACCGGGGAGCTGTTTTTT.